Following are 15 T cell receptor beta chains from one sample sequenced in a study of Tregs in tolerant kidney transplant recipients. Related graft donors supplied nonmyeloablative bone marrow transplants, and mixed chimerism was transient. The table came from immunoSEQ multiplex PCR; TCRdb's copy has only in-frame clones and leaves some out. The repertoire shows approximately 24,000 clones; the top ten hold approximately 4.2%. The source material was CD4+ T cells from blood (PBMCs), sampled 6 months after the transplant. These receptors were collected from a human patient who received a combined kidney and bone marrow transplant. Some T cells may have originated in the graft donor.

In the case of this clone: The read ends 3 residues before the CDR3 terminus; that terminus is restored from the germline J gene. The chain couples TRBV5-6 to TRBJ1-2, with TRBD1 matching over 8 bases. This CDR3 is 13 amino acids long. Trimming cost V 5 bases and J 6 bases; bases outside gene matches: 6. Per the germline V gene, CDR1 is SGHDT and CDR2 is YYEEEE. Partial CDR3 DNA: TGTGCCAGCAGTTGGGGACAGGCGGATGGC. This sequence encodes CASSWGQADG. Given in full, the CDR3 is CASSWGQADGYTF.

For this clone: The CDR3 end falls 3 residues outside the read, so it is completed with the germline J gene. The V call is TRBV19, the J call TRBJ1-4; TRBD1 matches 9 bases. In germline, CDR1 is LNHDA, CDR2 SQIVND (reference sequence). V gave up 5 bases and J gave up 8 bases; unmatched junction bases: 12. This CDR3 is 16 amino acids long. Incomplete CDR3 DNA: TGTGCCAGTAGTCCCCGGACAGGGGCCATGATAGAAAAA. This gives the protein CASSPRTGAMIEK. The full CDR3 sequence reads CASSPRTGAMIEKLFF.

A note on this clone: The read stops 3 residues short of the end of the CDR3; the missing end is completed from the germline J gene. This sequence joins TRBV2 and TRBJ2-7; a possible D gene is TRBD2 (5 bases). Germline V gene sequence: CDR1 SNHLY, CDR2 FYNNEI. This CDR3 is built from 12 residues. V dropped 6 bases and J dropped 0 bases, with 6 bases sitting between them. CDR3: CASRRVSYEQYF. The CDR3 bases that were read are TGTGCCAGCAGGAGGGTCTCCTACGAG.

About this clone: The read comes to an end 3 residues before the CDR3 does, leaving the germline J gene to fill in the end. The gene calls are TRBV2 and TRBJ2-7, with a tentative D call TRBD2 (6 bases). Germline V gene lookup returns CDR1 SNHLY and CDR2 FYNNEI. V lost 9 bases to trimming and J lost 3 bases, with 15 bases between them. The CDR3 is made up of 13 amino acids. The CDR3 is CASGSTGGYEQYF. The CDR3 DNA, read in part, is TGTGCCAGTGGGAGTACCGGGGGCTACGAG.

A note on this clone: The read ends 3 residues shy of where the CDR3 ends; the end is completed using the germline J gene. The chain carries TRBV2 and TRBJ1-5, with 9 bases fitting TRBD1. The V gene's germline CDR1 is SNHLY and CDR2 FYNNEI. The CDR3 loop spans 16 amino acids. J lost 3 bases, V lost 5 bases, and 8 bases had no gene match. This CDR3 reads CASSTQTGGNNQPQHF. The part of the CDR3 DNA that was read is TGTGCCAGCAGTACCCAGACAGGGGGGAACAATCAGCCC. Full variable domain (remainder filled in from reference TRBV2 and TRBJ1-5): EPEVTQTPSHQVTQMGQEVILRCVPISNHLYFYWYRQILGQKVEFLVSFYNNEISEKSEIFDDQFSVERPDGSNFTLKIRSTKLEDSAMYFCASSTQTGGNNQPQHFGDGTRLSIL.

A word on this clone: The missing CDR3 end, 3 residues past where the read stops, is filled in from the germline J gene. This rearrangement joins TRBV7-6 to TRBJ2-1; D unresolved. From germline, CDR1 is SGHVS and CDR2 FNYEAQ. The CDR3 sequence is 13 residues long. V shed 1 base and J shed 7 bases, with 8 bases lying between them. The part of the CDR3 DNA that was read is TGTGCCAGCAGCTTAGGTTACGGTAATGAG. Its translation is CASSLGYGNE. In full, the CDR3 reads CASSLGYGNEQFF.

On this clone: With the read ending 3 residues before the CDR3 end, the germline J gene is used to fill in that end. The chain links TRBV18 to TRBJ1-4; TRBD1 matches at 9 bases. Unmatched junction bases numbered 6, after V lost 3 bases and J lost 10 bases. CDR1 is KGHSH and CDR2 is LQKENI in the germline V gene. CDR3 length: 14 residues. Partial CDR3 DNA: TGTGCCAGCTCACCGGACAGGGGAGCAGGAAAA. It specifies CASSPDRGAGK. The CDR3 reads in full as CASSPDRGAGKLFF.

Measured by frequency, this clone is medium-sized. The read ends 3 residues before the CDR3 terminus; that terminus is restored from the germline J gene. This chain uses TRBV19 with TRBJ1-1; 8 bases match TRBD1. V was clipped by 4 bases and J by 1 base; unmatched bases: 5. Germline CDR1 reads LNHDA; CDR2 reads SQIVND (reference sequence). This CDR3 comprises 15 residues. The DNA read from the CDR3 is TGTGCCAGTAGTAGACCCGGACAGGGGAACACTGAA. This sequence encodes CASSRPGQGNTE. The CDR3 in its entirety is CASSRPGQGNTEAFF.

To note about this clone: Sequencing ends 3 residues short of the CDR3 end; the germline J gene provides the rest. The rearrangement joins TRBV7-9 to TRBJ2-5; D unresolved. V lost 1 base and J 5 bases, leaving 14 bases between the germline ends. This CDR3 spans 15 amino acids. From germline, CDR1 is SEHNR and CDR2 FQNEAQ (reference sequence). The covered CDR3 bases are TGTGCCAGCAGCTTAGACCCTCTAGGAAGCGAGACC. Translation: CASSLDPLGSET. The whole CDR3 sequence is CASSLDPLGSETQYF. Filled out from reference TRBV7-9 and TRBJ2-5, the complete variable domain reads DTGVSQNPRHKITKRGQNVTFRCDPISEHNRLYWYRQTLGQGPEFLTYFQNEAQLEKSRLLSDRFSAERPKGSFSTLEIQRTEQGDSAMYLCASSLDPLGSETQYFGPGTRLLVL.

As regards this clone: From the germline J gene comes the end of the CDR3, since the read stops 3 residues before it. The gene calls are TRBV7-9 and TRBJ1-2; the D gene is possibly TRBD1 (6 bases). CDR1 SEHNR and CDR2 FQNEAQ come from the germline V gene (reference sequence). Trimming removed 5 bases from V and 6 bases from J, with 16 bases in between. The CDR3 covers 14 residues. CDR3 region: CASSPGRGANGYTF. CDR3 DNA (partial): TGTGCCAGCAGCCCAGGCCGGGGGGCGAATGGC.

To note about this clone: The read comes to an end 3 residues before the CDR3 does, leaving the germline J gene to fill in the end. The chain carries TRBV6-4 and TRBJ2-5; 8 nucleotides agree with TRBD2. V dropped 3 bases and J dropped 5; count of bases not matched to a gene: 5. The CDR3 is made up of 14 amino acids. Germline assignment: CDR1 MRHNA and CDR2 SNTAGT. The DNA read from the CDR3 is TGTGCCAGCAGTGAAGCGGGAGTCTGGGAGACC. Translated, it gives CASSEAGVWET. The full CDR3 is CASSEAGVWETQYF.

Regarding this clone: The CDR3 end is not reached by the read, which stops 3 residues before it; the germline J gene fills it in. The genes are TRBV28 and TRBJ2-7; 9 bases are a match to TRBD1. J lost 4 bases, V lost 7 bases, and 8 bases had no gene match. The CDR3 has 14 residues. The germline CDR1 and CDR2 sequences are MDHEN and SYDVKM. The CDR3 bases that were read are TGTGCCAGCACACAGGGGGCCAAGAGGTACGAG. Translating it yields CASTQGAKRYE. The CDR3 as a whole reads CASTQGAKRYEQYF.

Comment on this clone: The CDR3 extends 3 residues past the end of the read, so its final part is completed from the germline J gene. This chain joins TRBV7-7 and TRBJ2-7; 10 nucleotides line up with TRBD2. Germline CDR1 is SSHAT and CDR2 is FNYEAQ (reference sequence). This CDR3 is 16 amino acids long. Trimming cost V 5 bases and J 3 bases; bases outside gene matches: 10. The sequenced part of the CDR3 DNA is TGTGCCAGCAGCCCCATGCTTAGCGGGAGGAACTACGAG. Residues: CASSPMLSGRNYE. The full-length CDR3 reads as CASSPMLSGRNYEQYF.

About this clone: The read falls 3 residues short of the CDR3 end, and the missing part is taken from the germline J gene. This chain uses TRBV5-1 with TRBJ1-1; 7 nucleotides agree with TRBD1. CDR3 length: 14 amino acids. The germline V gene encodes CDR1 SGHRS and CDR2 YFSETQ. J gave up 3 bases and V 2 bases, and 4 bases lay outside the gene matches. The CDR3 sequence is CASSFTDRDTEAFF. CDR3 DNA (partial): TGCGCCAGCAGCTTCACCGACAGGGACACTGAA. The variable domain in full, completed from reference TRBV5-1 and TRBJ1-1, reads KAGVTQTPRYLIKTRGQQVTLSCSPISGHRSVSWYQQTPGQGLQFLFEYFSETQRNKGNFPGRFSGRQFSNSRSEMNVSTLELGDSALYLCASSFTDRDTEAFFGQGTRLTVV.

Comment on this clone: From the germline J gene comes the end of the CDR3, since the read stops 3 residues before it. The V call is TRBV14, the J call TRBJ2-7; weak D call: TRBD2 (5 bases). Per the germline V gene, CDR1 is SGHDN and CDR2 is FVKESK. CDR3 length: 13 amino acids. The germline V and J ends were trimmed by 3 bases and 1 base, with 7 bases remaining between them. CDR3 amino acids: CASSHGVSYEQYF. The sequenced CDR3 bases are TGTGCCAGCAGCCACGGGGTATCCTACGAG.